A selection of T cell receptor beta chains follows, all from one sample in a study of blood T cell repertoires in COVID-19. Generated by immunoSEQ multiplex PCR, the TCRdb table keeps only in-frame clones and is missing some. The sample holds 490,000 or so clones, around 87% seen once. Sequenced input: PBMCs or T cells enriched from blood (not recorded which). Receptors originate from a woman aged 40 to 55 who had recovered from COVID-19. Each CDR3 is given with its conserved first and last residue. The D gene is left open where the match is weak. For some rows the clone size is stated as once, few or many, or as a class when expanded; others skip it.

clone size: .; D gene: .; V gene: TRBV29-1; J gene: TRBJ2-3; CDR3 protein: CSVVQGTDTQYF; CDR3 DNA: TGCAGCGTTGTACAGGGCACAGATACGCAGTATTTT
clone size: .; D gene: TRBD1; V gene: TRBV11-2; J gene: TRBJ2-2; CDR3 protein: CASSSKGARTTGELFF; CDR3 DNA: TGTGCCAGCAGCTCGAAGGGGGCGCGGACCACCGGGGAGCTGTTTTTT
clone size: .; D gene: .; V gene: TRBV29-1; J gene: TRBJ2-3; CDR3 protein: CSVERQPSTDTQYF; CDR3 DNA: TGCAGCGTTGAGAGGCAGCCTAGCACAGATACGCAGTATTTT
clone size: once; D gene: .; V gene: TRBV30; J gene: TRBJ2-6; CDR3 protein: CAWSVGGAGANVLTF; CDR3 DNA: TGTGCCTGGAGTGTGGGGGGAGCTGGGGCCAACGTCCTGACTTTC
clone size: .; D gene: .; V gene: TRBV18; J gene: TRBJ1-2; CDR3 protein: CASSPSMDIVGDYTF; CDR3 DNA: TGTGCCAGCTCACCATCGATGGACATCGTAGGTGACTACACCTTC
clone size: .; D gene: .; V gene: TRBV19; J gene: TRBJ1-1; CDR3 protein: CASSSGASEAFF; CDR3 DNA: TGTGCCAGTAGTAGTGGGGCCTCTGAAGCTTTCTTT
clone size: .; D gene: TRBD1; V gene: TRBV5-6; J gene: TRBJ1-1; CDR3 protein: CASSPRGQGLNTEAFF; CDR3 DNA: TGTGCCAGCAGCCCCCGTGGACAGGGATTGAACACTGAAGCTTTCTTT
clone size: .; D gene: .; V gene: TRBV4-3; J gene: TRBJ2-1; CDR3 protein: CASSYGHAYNEQFF; CDR3 DNA: TGCGCCAGCAGCTATGGACATGCCTACAATGAGCAGTTCTTC
clone size: .; D gene: .; V gene: TRBV7-2; J gene: TRBJ2-7; CDR3 protein: CASSLDQVQTYEQYF; CDR3 DNA: TGTGCCAGCAGCTTAGATCAGGTACAGACCTACGAGCAGTACTTC
clone size: .; D gene: .; V gene: TRBV20-1; J gene: TRBJ1-1; CDR3 protein: CSARRRTEAFF; CDR3 DNA: TGCAGTGCCCGGAGGAGAACTGAAGCTTTCTTT
clone size: .; D gene: TRBD1; V gene: TRBV19; J gene: TRBJ1-5; CDR3 protein: CAAMGQGKNQPQHF; CDR3 DNA: TGTGCCGCAATGGGACAGGGAAAAAATCAGCCCCAGCATTTT
clone size: few; D gene: TRBD1; V gene: TRBV30; J gene: TRBJ1-6; CDR3 protein: CAWSAQGAYNSPLHF; CDR3 DNA: TGTGCCTGGAGCGCACAGGGGGCTTATAATTCACCCCTCCACTTT
clone size: .; D gene: .; V gene: TRBV24-1; J gene: TRBJ1-5; CDR3 protein: CATNRPPNVPQHF; CDR3 DNA: TGTGCCACCAACAGACCTCCCAATGTGCCCCAGCATTTT
clone size: .; D gene: TRBD1; V gene: TRBV6-5; J gene: TRBJ2-7; CDR3 protein: CASRIQGFGPYEQYF; CDR3 DNA: TGTGCCAGCAGAATACAGGGGTTTGGGCCCTACGAGCAGTACTTC
clone size: .; D gene: .; V gene: TRBV19; J gene: TRBJ1-4; CDR3 protein: CASSVEGAASNEKLFF; CDR3 DNA: TGTGCCAGTAGTGTAGAGGGTGCGGCGTCTAATGAAAAACTGTTTTTT
clone size: .; D gene: .; V gene: TRBV15; J gene: TRBJ1-1; CDR3 protein: CATGGGDLEAFF; CDR3 DNA: TGTGCCACCGGGGGGGGCGACCTTGAAGCTTTCTTT
clone size: .; D gene: .; V gene: TRBV15; J gene: TRBJ1-2; CDR3 protein: CATSQRTGNTNYGYTF; CDR3 DNA: TGTGCCACCAGCCAGAGAACAGGGAATACTAACTATGGCTACACCTTC
clone size: .; D gene: .; V gene: TRBV5-1; J gene: TRBJ1-4; CDR3 protein: CASSSEMTEGSEKLFF; CDR3 DNA: TGCGCCAGCAGCAGCGAAATGACAGAAGGATCAGAAAAACTGTTTTTT
clone size: .; D gene: .; V gene: TRBV20-1; J gene: TRBJ2-7; CDR3 protein: CSASFYEQYF; CDR3 DNA: TGCAGTGCTAGCTTCTACGAGCAGTACTTC
clone size: .; D gene: TRBD2; V gene: TRBV5-4; J gene: TRBJ2-1; CDR3 protein: CASSVGLADWVNEQFF; CDR3 DNA: TGTGCCAGCAGCGTCGGACTAGCGGACTGGGTCAATGAGCAGTTCTTC
clone size: .; D gene: .; V gene: TRBV6-5; J gene: TRBJ1-6; CDR3 protein: CASSPGGVSSPLHF; CDR3 DNA: TGTGCCAGCAGCCCCGGGGGGGTGAGTTCACCCCTCCACTTT
clone size: .; D gene: TRBD1; V gene: TRBV27; J gene: TRBJ2-7; CDR3 protein: CASSGQGPYEQYF; CDR3 DNA: TGTGCCAGCAGCGGACAGGGCCCCTACGAGCAGTACTTC
clone size: .; D gene: TRBD1; V gene: TRBV6-6; J gene: TRBJ1-6; CDR3 protein: CASSLGTGRNSPLHF; CDR3 DNA: TGTGCCAGCAGTTTAGGGACAGGGCGTAATTCACCCCTCCACTTT
clone size: once; D gene: TRBD1; V gene: TRBV9; J gene: TRBJ2-1; CDR3 protein: CASSVVRGLSYNEQFF; CDR3 DNA: TGTGCCAGCAGCGTAGTCAGGGGGCTCTCCTACAATGAGCAGTTCTTC
clone size: few; D gene: TRBD2; V gene: TRBV6-2/TRBV6-3; J gene: TRBJ2-7; CDR3 protein: CASSLLGTSGSYEQYF; CDR3 DNA: TGTGCCAGCAGTCTACTAGGGACTAGCGGGAGCTACGAGCAGTACTTC
clone size: .; D gene: TRBD1; V gene: TRBV6-4; J gene: TRBJ1-3; CDR3 protein: CASTEERDRTISGNTIYF; CDR3 DNA: TGTGCCAGCACCGAAGAGAGGGACAGGACGATCTCTGGAAACACCATATATTTT
clone size: .; D gene: .; V gene: TRBV30; J gene: TRBJ2-7; CDR3 protein: CAWSARTYEQYF; CDR3 DNA: TGTGCCTGGAGTGCCAGGACCTACGAGCAGTACTTC
clone size: .; D gene: .; V gene: TRBV7-2; J gene: TRBJ1-5; CDR3 protein: CASSSGLNGQPQHF; CDR3 DNA: TGTGCCAGCAGCTCGGGACTAAATGGCCAGCCCCAGCATTTT
clone size: .; D gene: TRBD1; V gene: TRBV9; J gene: TRBJ2-7; CDR3 protein: CASSGHGGQGFYEQYF; CDR3 DNA: TGTGCCAGCAGCGGCCACGGGGGACAGGGGTTCTACGAGCAGTACTTC
clone size: .; D gene: TRBD1; V gene: TRBV13; J gene: TRBJ2-1; CDR3 protein: CASSLAGQGYNEQFF; CDR3 DNA: TGTGCCAGCAGCTTAGCCGGACAGGGTTACAATGAGCAGTTCTTC
clone size: .; D gene: .; V gene: TRBV12-3/TRBV12-4; J gene: TRBJ1-6; CDR3 protein: CASSLTGWTPLHF; CDR3 DNA: TGTGCCAGCAGTTTAACAGGGTGGACACCCCTCCACTTT
clone size: .; D gene: TRBD2; V gene: TRBV6-4; J gene: TRBJ2-7; CDR3 protein: CASSLLAGGQYF; CDR3 DNA: TGTGCCAGCAGTTTACTAGCGGGAGGGCAGTACTTC
clone size: .; D gene: .; V gene: TRBV19; J gene: TRBJ1-1; CDR3 protein: CASSPPEVTEAFF; CDR3 DNA: TGTGCCAGTAGTCCCCCAGAAGTCACTGAAGCTTTCTTT
clone size: .; D gene: .; V gene: TRBV11-2; J gene: TRBJ1-5; CDR3 protein: CASSRSGLHNQPQHF; CDR3 DNA: TGTGCCAGCAGCCGCTCAGGGTTACACAATCAGCCCCAGCATTTT
clone size: once; D gene: TRBD1; V gene: TRBV5-6; J gene: TRBJ1-6; CDR3 protein: CASSLQGAGSPLHF; CDR3 DNA: TGTGCCAGCAGCTTGCAGGGGGCAGGGTCACCCCTCCACTTT
clone size: .; D gene: .; V gene: TRBV30; J gene: TRBJ1-5; CDR3 protein: CAWSGPRGVSNQPQHF; CDR3 DNA: TGTGCCTGGAGTGGACCCAGGGGAGTGAGCAATCAGCCCCAGCATTTT
clone size: .; D gene: .; V gene: TRBV25-1; J gene: TRBJ1-1; CDR3 protein: CASSAGRLLDTEAFF; CDR3 DNA: TGTGCCAGCAGCGCGGGACGTCTGTTGGACACTGAAGCTTTCTTT
clone size: once; D gene: TRBD1; V gene: TRBV5-1; J gene: TRBJ1-4; CDR3 protein: CASSPEGQGYEKLFF; CDR3 DNA: TGCGCCAGCAGCCCCGAGGGACAGGGTTACGAAAAACTGTTTTTT
clone size: .; D gene: .; V gene: TRBV10-2; J gene: TRBJ1-1; CDR3 protein: CASLTGDTEAFF; CDR3 DNA: TGCGCCAGCCTGACAGGTGACACTGAAGCTTTCTTT
clone size: .; D gene: .; V gene: TRBV20-1; J gene: TRBJ2-7; CDR3 protein: CSASRPPGEQYF; CDR3 DNA: TGCAGTGCGAGTAGACCCCCGGGCGAGCAGTACTTC
clone size: once; D gene: TRBD2; V gene: TRBV2; J gene: TRBJ2-7; CDR3 protein: CASSVTSGSYEQYF; CDR3 DNA: TGTGCCAGCAGTGTTACTAGCGGATCCTACGAGCAGTACTTC
clone size: once; D gene: TRBD1; V gene: TRBV5-1; J gene: TRBJ1-2; CDR3 protein: CASSLASDRGAGYTF; CDR3 DNA: TGCGCCAGCAGCTTGGCTTCAGACAGGGGAGCTGGCTACACCTTC
clone size: .; D gene: TRBD2; V gene: TRBV4-3; J gene: TRBJ2-1; CDR3 protein: CASSQERTSGTAVGSYNEQFF; CDR3 DNA: TGCGCCAGCAGCCAGGAAAGGACTAGCGGGACAGCAGTGGGCTCCTACAATGAGCAGTTCTTC
clone size: .; D gene: .; V gene: TRBV9; J gene: TRBJ1-4; CDR3 protein: CASSASPGEANEKLFF; CDR3 DNA: TGTGCCAGCAGCGCTTCCCCGGGGGAGGCTAATGAAAAACTGTTTTTT
clone size: .; D gene: .; V gene: TRBV27; J gene: TRBJ1-5; CDR3 protein: CASSKLAASNQPQHF; CDR3 DNA: TGTGCCAGCAGTAAACTGGCGGCTAGCAATCAGCCCCAGCATTTT
clone size: .; D gene: .; V gene: TRBV18; J gene: TRBJ1-1; CDR3 protein: CASSPKGAKAEAFF; CDR3 DNA: TGTGCCAGCTCGCCAAAAGGGGCGAAGGCTGAAGCTTTCTTT
clone size: once; D gene: TRBD1; V gene: TRBV28; J gene: TRBJ1-1; CDR3 protein: CASTLTGGKTEAFF; CDR3 DNA: TGTGCCAGCACTCTGACAGGGGGAAAAACTGAAGCTTTCTTT
clone size: .; D gene: TRBD2; V gene: TRBV9; J gene: TRBJ2-7; CDR3 protein: CASSRTSGSYEQYF; CDR3 DNA: TGTGCCAGCAGCCGGACTAGCGGGAGTTACGAGCAGTACTTC
clone size: .; D gene: TRBD1; V gene: TRBV2; J gene: TRBJ1-3; CDR3 protein: CASTQDRGLNRNTIYF; CDR3 DNA: TGTGCCAGCACTCAGGACAGGGGGCTTAATAGAAACACCATATATTTT
clone size: .; D gene: TRBD2; V gene: TRBV11-3; J gene: TRBJ2-7; CDR3 protein: CASSTGLTSGSSYEQYF; CDR3 DNA: TGTGCCAGCAGCACCGGCCTGACTAGCGGGAGCTCCTACGAGCAGTACTTC
clone size: .; D gene: TRBD2; V gene: TRBV29-1; J gene: TRBJ2-7; CDR3 protein: CSVRASGGSYEQYF; CDR3 DNA: TGCAGCGTTAGGGCTAGCGGGGGCTCCTACGAGCAGTACTTC
clone size: .; D gene: .; V gene: TRBV12-3/TRBV12-4; J gene: TRBJ1-2; CDR3 protein: CASSDRFYGYTF; CDR3 DNA: TGTGCCAGCAGTGACAGGTTCTATGGCTACACCTTC
clone size: .; D gene: TRBD2; V gene: TRBV19; J gene: TRBJ2-3; CDR3 protein: CASSRGLAGTDTQYF; CDR3 DNA: TGTGCCAGTAGCCGTGGACTAGCGGGCACAGATACGCAGTATTTT
clone size: few; D gene: TRBD2; V gene: TRBV6-4; J gene: TRBJ2-2; CDR3 protein: CASSDPSLVSGSFAGAITGELFF; CDR3 DNA: TGTGCCAGCAGTGACCCTTCTCTGGTATCTGGGTCCTTCGCGGGAGCGATCACCGGGGAGCTGTTTTTT
clone size: .; D gene: TRBD2; V gene: TRBV19; J gene: TRBJ2-6; CDR3 protein: CASSMGGSGANVLTF; CDR3 DNA: TGTGCCAGTAGTATGGGGGGGTCTGGGGCCAACGTCCTGACTTTC
clone size: few; D gene: .; V gene: TRBV6-5; J gene: TRBJ2-7; CDR3 protein: CASSLLATAYEQYF; CDR3 DNA: TGTGCCAGCAGTCTTCTAGCGACCGCCTACGAGCAGTACTTC
clone size: .; D gene: .; V gene: TRBV18; J gene: TRBJ1-5; CDR3 protein: CASSPQHDQPQHF; CDR3 DNA: TGTGCCAGCTCCCCTCAACACGATCAGCCCCAGCATTTT